This T cell receptor (beta chain) was captured by sequencing in a study of blood T cell repertoires in COVID-19. Across the study: The study drew acute and convalescent COVID-19 samples from the United States, Italy and Spain. T cells, B-cell-depleted T cells, or PBMCs supplied cDNA or gDNA.

Clones were sequenced by immunoSEQ multiplex PCR, and TCRdb holds only the in-frame ones, with some missing. The sample has around 250,000 clones; around 81% are singletons. V shed 1 base and J shed 4 bases, with 11 bases lying between them. Germline CDR1 and CDR2: SGDLS and YYNGEE. The CDR3 length is 14 residues. The chain carries TRBV9 and TRBJ1-2, with a weak D call TRBD1 (5 bases). This sequence originates from a man in his thirties or forties who had recovered from COVID-19. Sample: peripheral blood. In nucleotides, the CDR3 is TGTGCCAGCAGCGTATGGGGGGACGGCTATGGCTACACCTTC. This gives the protein CASSVWGDGYGYTF.